This passage covers 17 T cell receptor beta chains from one sample sequenced in a study of beta chain features in type 1 diabetes. Of the isolated RNA, all was reverse transcribed, and so the sequenced material was expressed TCRB transcripts. Assay used: immunoSEQ multiplex PCR; TCRdb lists only in-frame clones, some missing. The sample has some 19,000 clones; around 50% are singletons. The sample was stem cell memory CD4+ T cells from blood. The receptors shown here come from a man in his late teens or twenties in good health.

The V call is TRBV7-6, the J call TRBJ2-3; TRBD2 agrees at 10 bases. Losses at the gene ends were 4 bases for V and 5 bases for J; bases not matched to a gene: 9. The CDR3 contains 16 residues. CDR1 SGHVS and CDR2 FNYEAQ come from the germline V gene. The CDR3: CASSSRAGGPLDTQYF. The CDR3, as DNA: TGTGCCAGCAGCTCTAGAGCGGGAGGGCCTTTAGATACGCAGTATTTT.

V gene TRBV7-3 combines with J gene TRBJ2-7; 7 bases map to TRBD2. V lost 5 bases, J lost 0 bases, and 16 bases stayed unmatched. CDR1 and CDR2 from the germline V gene are SGHTA and FQGTGA. The CDR3 has 18 amino acids. Here the CDR3 reads CASSPSSSGLQISYEQYF. In DNA form, the CDR3 reads TGTGCCAGCAGCCCGTCTTCTTCGGGACTACAAATCTCCTACGAGCAGTACTTC.

V and J are TRBV11-2 and TRBJ2-1, with 13 bases that match TRBD2. The CDR3 covers 15 residues. The germline V gene encodes CDR1 SGHAT and CDR2 FQNNGV. Trimming at V came to 6 bases and at J to 8 bases, leaving 7 bases not matched to a gene. CDR3 residues: CASRRGLAGVDEQFF. CDR3 DNA sequence: TGTGCCAGCAGACGCGGACTAGCGGGAGTCGATGAGCAGTTCTTC. The whole variable domain, remainder taken from reference TRBV11-2 and TRBJ2-1, is EAGVAQSPRYKIIEKRQSVAFWCNPISGHATLYWYQQILGQGPKLLIQFQNNGVVDDSQLPKDRFSAERLKGVDSTLKIQPAKLEDSAVYLCASRRGLAGVDEQFFGPGTRLTVL.

This clone was observed a handful of times. The chain carries TRBV7-3 and TRBJ2-1; D is possibly TRBD1 (5 bases). This CDR3 is 13 amino acids long. Trimming cost V 5 bases and J 6 bases, with 11 bases left between them. Germline CDR1 and CDR2: SGHTA and FQGTGA. The CDR3 loop reads CASSPQGPNEQFF. In DNA, the CDR3 is TGTGCCAGCAGCCCTCAGGGCCCCAATGAGCAGTTCTTC.

In nucleotides, the CDR3 is TGTGCCAGCAGTGGCAGGGTTCGGTACGAGCAGTACTTC. It translates to CASSGRVRYEQYF. V and J are TRBV6-6 and TRBJ2-7; D is possibly TRBD1 (5 bases). The CDR3 loop spans 13 amino acids. Trimming took 5 bases from V and 4 from J, leaving 12 bases between them. From germline, CDR1 is MNHNY and CDR2 SVGAGI (reference sequence).

The gene calls are TRBV5-6 and TRBJ1-3; 9 bases are a match to TRBD1. The CDR3 extends over 14 amino acids. The germline CDR1 and CDR2 sequences are SGHDT and YYEEEE. The trim removed 3 bases at V and 4 bases at J, leaving 2 bases unmatched. The CDR3 DNA follows: TGTGCCAGCAGCTGGACAGGGGAAGGAAACACCATATATTTT. Translated, it gives CASSWTGEGNTIYF.

There are a few counts of this clone. The V and J genes are TRBV7-3 and TRBJ1-1; 9 positions match TRBD1. The CDR3 totals 15 residues. CDR1 is SGHTA and CDR2 is FQGTGA in the germline V gene. V lost 2 bases, J lost 4 bases, and 5 bases stayed unmatched. The CDR3 coding sequence is TGTGCCAGCAGCTTAGTAGGACAGGGGCTCACTGAAGCTTTCTTT. Translating gives CASSLVGQGLTEAFF. The full variable domain, completed using reference TRBV7-3 and TRBJ1-1, is GAGVSQTPSNKVTEKGKYVELRCDPISGHTALYWYRQSLGQGPEFLIYFQGTGAADDSGLPNDRFFAVRPEGSVSTLKIQRTERGDSAVYLCASSLVGQGLTEAFFGQGTRLTVV.

This chain uses TRBV5-1 with TRBJ2-3; 8 bases map to TRBD2. The trim removed 0 bases at V and 4 bases at J, leaving 4 bases unmatched. CDR1 is SGHRS and CDR2 is YFSETQ in the germline V gene. CDR3 length: 15 amino acids. The CDR3 protein is CASSLAGGASDTQYF. CDR3 nucleotides: TGCGCCAGCAGCTTGGCCGGGGGGGCGTCAGATACGCAGTATTTT.

This clone was observed a single time. This sequence joins TRBV19 and TRBJ2-1; 10 positions match TRBD2. The junction had 8 bases not matched to a gene; V was cut back by 3 bases and J by 3 bases. CDR3 length: 17 residues. Germline V lookup: CDR1 LNHDA, CDR2 SQIVND (reference sequence). CDR3 DNA: TGTGCCAGTAGTATCTCCCTAGCGGGAGTGGGCTACAATGAGCAGTTCTTC. Amino acids: CASSISLAGVGYNEQFF.

The chain recombines TRBV14 with TRBJ2-7; D not resolved. The germline V and J ends were trimmed by 0 bases and 6 bases, with 9 bases remaining between them. This CDR3 is 13 amino acids long. Germline V gene data show CDR1 as SGHDN and CDR2 as FVKESK. The CDR3 DNA sequence: TGTGCCAGCAGCCAAGAACTGGTTGGCGAGCAGTACTTC. Translation gives CASSQELVGEQYF.

The CDR3 DNA reads as TGTGCCAGCAGCTTAAAACAGGGGGCCGGCTACGAGCAGTACTTC. Amino acids: CASSLKQGAGYEQYF. The chain combines TRBV7-8 with TRBJ2-7; 9 nucleotides match TRBD1. V gave up 2 bases and J gave up 3 bases; unmatched junction bases: 5. CDR1 and CDR2 from the germline V gene are SGHVS and FQNEAQ. CDR3 length: 15 residues. The variable domain in full, with the rest retrieved from reference TRBV7-8 and TRBJ2-7, is GAGVSQSPRYKVAKRGQDVALRCDPISGHVSLFWYQQALGQGPEFLTYFQNEAQLDKSGLPSDRFFAERPEGSVSTLKIQRTQQEDSAVYLCASSLKQGAGYEQYFGPGTRLTVT.

The chain carries TRBV5-4 and TRBJ2-7; D may be TRBD1 (6 bases). Germline V gene sequence: CDR1 SGHNT, CDR2 YYREEE (reference sequence). V lost 3 bases and J 0 bases, leaving 16 bases between the germline ends. CDR3 length: 16 residues. The CDR3 loop is CASSSGEQTRSYEQYF. The CDR3 DNA sequence: TGTGCCAGCAGCTCAGGGGAGCAGACCCGCTCCTACGAGCAGTACTTC.

This sequence joins TRBV29-1 and TRBJ2-1; 16 positions agree with TRBD2. CDR3 length equals 18 residues. Germline V lookup: CDR1 SQVTM, CDR2 ANQGSEA. J gave up 2 bases and V 7 bases, and 11 bases lay outside the gene matches. The CDR3 loop reads CSGLGGTSGRAAYNEQFF. CDR3 DNA sequence: TGCAGCGGCCTAGGGGGGACTAGCGGGAGGGCGGCCTACAATGAGCAGTTCTTC.

V and J are TRBV7-2 and TRBJ2-6, with D possibly matching TRBD1 (6 bases). Germline V gene lookup returns CDR1 SGHTA and CDR2 FQGNSA. CDR3 length: 15 amino acids. V gave up 7 bases and J gave up 1 base, with 11 bases separating them. The CDR3 DNA reads as TGTGCCAGCATCGCAGACAGGTCTGGGGCCAACGTCCTGACTTTC. Encoded protein: CASIADRSGANVLTF.

On this clone itself: A read error may account for a junction end that differs from germline. The J gene is TRBJ2-1, the V gene TRBV20-1, with a weak D call TRBD2 (5 bases). Per the germline V gene, CDR1 is DFQATT and CDR2 is SNEGSKA (reference sequence). The CDR3 extends over 11 amino acids. The CDR3 bases are TGTGGAGGATACTCCTACAATGAGCAGTTCTTC. Translation: CGGYSYNEQFF.

The chain couples TRBV20-1 to TRBJ1-2; 7 bases agree with TRBD1. Losses at the gene ends were 3 bases for V and 8 bases for J; bases not matched to a gene: 3. In germline, CDR1 is DFQATT, CDR2 SNEGSKA (reference sequence). The CDR3 has 11 amino acids. The CDR3 protein is CSARTGHGYTF. CDR3 nucleotide sequence: TGCAGTGCTAGGACAGGGCACGGCTACACCTTC.

The J gene is TRBJ1-1, the V gene TRBV5-4; 9 nucleotides align to TRBD1. Germline trimming cut 5 bases from V and 4 bases from J; bases unmatched to any gene: 3. Germline V lookup: CDR1 SGHNT, CDR2 YYREEE (reference sequence). The CDR3 is 13 amino acids. The DNA of the CDR3 is TGTGCCAGCAGGCGGGACAGGGCCACTGAAGCTTTCTTT. This encodes CASRRDRATEAFF.